The rows below give T cell receptor beta chains drawn from one sample of a study of beta chain features in type 1 diabetes. Clones were read by immunoSEQ multiplex PCR, and TCRdb kept only the in-frame ones, dropping some. The sample lists 680,000 or so clones, under 15% occurring once. Sequences were obtained from naive CD4+ T cells from blood. The receptor set was obtained from a man younger than 35 with type 1 diabetes. CDR3s include the opening cysteine and the closing phenylalanine or tryptophan. The D gene is left open where the match is weak. Rows give clone size only sometimes, using once, few, many, or a class for an expanded clone.

j_call,d_call,clone_size,v_call,cdr3_aa,cdr3_nt
TRBJ2-7,TRBD1,.,TRBV6-5,CASSYGQGAYEQYF,TGTGCCAGCAGTTACGGGCAGGGGGCCTACGAGCAGTACTTC
TRBJ2-7,TRBD1,few,TRBV10-3,CATTGQAHEQYF,TGTGCCACCACGGGACAGGCCCACGAGCAGTACTTC
TRBJ2-5,.,few,TRBV7-6,CASSRPTGQETQYF,TGTGCCAGCAGCCGCCCAACGGGACAAGAGACCCAGTACTTC
TRBJ1-5,.,.,TRBV27,CASGARVGNQPQHF,TGTGCCAGTGGAGCCAGGGTTGGCAATCAGCCCCAGCATTTT
TRBJ1-6,TRBD1,.,TRBV18,CASSPRQGPDSPLHF,TGTGCCAGCTCACCACGACAGGGTCCGGATTCACCCCTCCACTTT
TRBJ2-1,TRBD2,.,TRBV7-8,CASSPGLAGYNEQFF,TGTGCCAGCAGCCCGGGACTAGCGGGGTACAATGAGCAGTTCTTC
TRBJ2-1,TRBD2,few,TRBV19,CASSPGLGPDNEQFF,TGTGCCAGTAGTCCTGGACTAGGCCCGGACAATGAGCAGTTCTTC
TRBJ1-5,TRBD1,.,TRBV27,CASSDRDGDQPQHF,TGTGCCAGCAGTGACAGGGACGGGGATCAGCCCCAGCATTTT
TRBJ1-2,.,.,TRBV10-3,CAITEGSNYGYTF,TGTGCCATCACCGAAGGCTCAAACTATGGCTACACCTTC
TRBJ2-5,.,few,TRBV9,CASSAGSGTQYF,TGTGCCAGCAGCGCAGGTAGCGGGACCCAGTACTTC
TRBJ2-7,TRBD2,.,TRBV30,CAWGTSGTYEQYF,TGTGCCTGGGGGACTAGCGGGACCTACGAGCAGTACTTC
TRBJ2-2,.,.,TRBV5-5,CASSLELTGELFF,TGTGCCAGCAGCTTGGAGCTCACCGGGGAGCTGTTTTTT
TRBJ2-2,.,.,TRBV7-9,CAGGRENTGELFF,TGTGCCGGTGGGCGGGAGAACACCGGGGAGCTGTTTTTT
TRBJ1-6,TRBD1,few,TRBV25-1,CASSDLGGTGSSPLHF,TGTGCCAGCAGTGACCTTGGCGGGACAGGGAGTTCACCCCTCCACTTT
TRBJ1-5,.,.,TRBV12-5,CASKGRNSNQPQHF,TGTGCCAGTAAGGGGAGGAATAGCAATCAGCCCCAGCATTTT
TRBJ2-3,.,few,TRBV29-1,CSVLQSVPDTQYF,TGCAGCGTGCTACAGTCCGTGCCAGATACGCAGTATTTT
TRBJ1-4,.,few,TRBV5-1,CASSLEAREITTNEKLFF,TGCGCCAGCAGCTTGGAGGCCAGAGAGATAACAACTAATGAAAAACTGTTTTTT
TRBJ1-5,.,.,TRBV7-9,CASSLSGLNQPQHF,TGTGCCAGCAGCTTATCAGGGCTCAATCAGCCCCAGCATTTT
TRBJ2-5,TRBD2,few,TRBV7-9,CASSSLGGETQYF,TGTGCCAGCAGCTCGCTGGGAGGGGAGACCCAGTACTTC
TRBJ2-7,.,.,TRBV21-1,CASSRYEQYF,TGTGCCAGCAGCAGGTACGAGCAGTACTTC
TRBJ2-5,TRBD1,few,TRBV28,CASSYTGTGVVGKETQYF,TGTGCCAGCAGTTACACCGGGACAGGGGTTGTGGGGAAAGAGACCCAGTACTTC
TRBJ2-2,TRBD2,.,TRBV9,CASSPRGENTGELFF,TGTGCCAGCAGCCCCCGGGGGGAGAACACCGGGGAGCTGTTTTTT
TRBJ1-2,.,.,TRBV25-1,CASRQDSYYGYTF,TGTGCCAGCAGACAGGACAGCTACTATGGCTACACCTTC
TRBJ2-2,.,few,TRBV5-1,CASSLQPVGTGELFF,TGCGCCAGCAGCTTGCAACCCGTCGGCACCGGGGAGCTGTTTTTT
TRBJ2-7,TRBD1,few,TRBV6-6,CASSSTGDHEQYF,TGTGCCAGCAGTTCCACAGGGGACCACGAGCAGTACTTC
TRBJ2-1,TRBD2,few,TRBV9,CASSVAGGHNEQFF,TGTGCCAGCAGCGTAGCGGGGGGGCACAATGAGCAGTTCTTC
TRBJ1-1,.,few,TRBV19,CASSMKTNTEAFF,TGTGCCAGTAGTATGAAAACAAACACTGAAGCTTTCTTT